This T cell receptor (beta chain) is from a study of T cell changes during pregnancy in multiple sclerosis. Measured with immunoSEQ multiplex PCR; TCRdb has only the in-frame clones, and not every one. The table includes about 43,000 clones, 85% to 90% detected once. The CDR3 loop spans 16 amino acids. Germline V gene sequence: CDR1 SNHLY, CDR2 FYNNEI. J gave up 6 bases and V 6 bases, and 9 bases lay outside the gene matches. The source of this sequence is a female donor in good health, enrolled as a control in a pregnancy study. The V call is TRBV2, the J call TRBJ1-5; 12 nucleotides align to TRBD1. The specimen was peripheral blood, collected in the second trimester of pregnancy. The CDR3 protein is CASRAPGTGGFQPQHF. Here the CDR3 DNA reads TGTGCCAGCAGGGCGCCCGGGACAGGGGGCTTTCAGCCCCAGCATTTT.